The 26 T cell receptor beta chains presented below share a single source sample, sequenced in a study of T-cell reconstitution after alpha-beta-depleted transplantation in children (TCRdb year 2016). The library was built by means of PCR. Instrument on record: Illumina HiSeq 2500. Molecular barcoding was employed in the preparation of TCR libraries, with unique molecular identifiers being used to normalize TCRbeta repertoire quantification. TCRdb handled the public reads itself, with Q25 trimming in fastp and clone calling in MiXCR, and kept productive beta chains. CDR3 protein duplicates are merged, each entry listing the most common genes and DNA. Across this sample there are 420,000 or so distinct CDR3 sequences, with approximately 10% seen only once. The ten largest clones add up to roughly 6% of the sample. The sequences come from PBMCs from the stem cell graft donor, collected from the stem cell graft. The receptors here all came from a human donor who donated a stem cell graft to a child with acute myeloid leukemia.

The chain is built from TRBV5-1 and TRBJ2-5; the D is unclear. Germline loops: CDR1 SGHRS, CDR2 YFSETQ. This CDR3 spans 11 amino acids. The V end lost 4 bases, the J end lost 7 bases, and 8 bases lay between the germline ends. The CDR3 DNA is TGCGCCAGCAGCGTGGCTGGGACCCAGTACTTC. It is translated as CASSVAGTQYF.

This clonotype was seen ten or more times. V is TRBV29-1 and J is TRBJ2-5, with TRBD2 as a possible D gene (6 bases). There are 13 residues in the CDR3. The V gene's germline CDR1 is SQVTM and CDR2 ANQGSEA. Trimming stripped 2 bases from V and 3 bases from J, with 10 bases between. CDR3 loop: CSVERLGEETQYF. The CDR3 bases are TGCAGCGTTGAAAGACTAGGGGAAGAGACCCAGTACTTC.

This clonotype was seen a handful of times. The CDR3 sequence is CAISSGTETNEQFF. The CDR3 DNA sequence: TGTGCCATCAGTAGCGGGACCGAGACTAATGAGCAGTTCTTC. The rearrangement links TRBV10-3 to TRBJ2-1, with 7 bases that match TRBD2. The length of the CDR3 is 14 residues. J was trimmed by 7 bases and V by 5 bases; bases with no gene match: 8. In germline, CDR1 is ENHRY, CDR2 SYGVKD.

The rearrangement uses TRBV7-2 and TRBJ2-3, with D perhaps TRBD2 (6 bases). V was cut by 11 bases and J by 0 bases, with 9 bases left in between. Germline loops: CDR1 SGHTA, CDR2 FQGNSA. There are 12 residues in the CDR3. CDR3 loop: CAGRGSTDTQYF. In DNA form, the CDR3 reads TGTGCCGGCCGGGGGAGCACAGATACGCAGTATTTT.

This clonotype occurred a few times. The chain has TRBV7-2 and TRBJ2-1, with D possibly matching TRBD1 (6 bases). Trimming pared 5 bases from V and 3 bases from J, leaving 20 bases between. Germline lookup yields CDR1 SGHTA and CDR2 FQGNSA. This CDR3 contains 17 residues. The CDR3 is CASSPPRRRQVYNEQFF. The CDR3, as DNA: TGTGCCAGCAGCCCCCCCCGTCGCAGACAGGTCTACAATGAGCAGTTCTTC.

V gene TRBV12-3 or TRBV12-4 combines with J gene TRBJ1-4; D uncertain. The CDR3 covers 12 residues. The V gene lost 3 bases and the J gene lost 8 bases, with 7 bases spanning the gap. CDR3: CASSLSPEKLFF. The CDR3 bases are TGTGCCAGCAGTTTGTCCCCGGAAAAACTGTTTTTT.

This clonotype was observed at least ten times. The chain links TRBV4-1 to TRBJ2-3; unclear D gene. Germline V gives CDR1 MGHRA, CDR2 YSYEKL. There are 16 residues in the CDR3. Trimming removed 0 bases from V and 0 bases from J, with 10 bases in between. The CDR3 is CASSQEFGSSTDTQYF. In nucleotides, the CDR3 is TGCGCCAGCAGCCAAGAATTCGGCAGTAGCACAGATACGCAGTATTTT.

Only a few counts were recorded for this clonotype. This rearrangement joins TRBV10-2 to TRBJ1-5; no definite D call. V was clipped by 3 bases and J by 6 bases, with 9 bases between them. The CDR3 has 13 residues. CDR1 WSHSY and CDR2 SAAADI come from the germline V gene. DNA for the CDR3: TGCGCCAGCAGTGAAACACGGGGTCAGCCCCAGCATTTT. Its translation: CASSETRGQPQHF.

This chain links TRBV7-2 with TRBJ2-5, with D perhaps matching TRBD1 or TRBD2 (5 bases each). The CDR3 is 16 residues long. V was pared by 5 bases and J by 4 bases, with 20 bases between. Germline V gene data show CDR1 as SGHTA and CDR2 as FQGNSA. Here the CDR3 DNA reads TGTGCCAGCAGCACCAATCCAGGGACGATAGGAGAGACCCAGTACTTC. Its translation is CASSTNPGTIGETQYF.

Ten or more counts support this clonotype. The chain combines TRBV5-1 with TRBJ2-3; TRBD1 is a possible D gene (6 bases). Germline V lookup: CDR1 SGHRS, CDR2 YFSETQ. V was clipped by 6 bases and J by 1 base, with 15 bases between them. The CDR3 loop spans 15 amino acids. The CDR3 sequence is CASTPDRPGTDTQYF. In DNA form, the CDR3 reads TGCGCCAGCACCCCTGACAGGCCTGGCACAGATACGCAGTATTTT.

This clonotype was picked up a small number of times. The chain combines TRBV29-1 with TRBJ2-1, with 7 bases that match TRBD2. Unmatched junction bases numbered 6, after V lost 5 bases and J lost 5 bases. This CDR3 is 13 amino acids long. The germline V gene has CDR1 SQVTM and CDR2 ANQGSEA. CDR3 residues: CSVQRDPDNEQFF. The CDR3 DNA follows: TGCAGCGTTCAGCGGGACCCGGACAATGAGCAGTTCTTC.

There are a few counts of this clonotype. This chain links TRBV20-1 with TRBJ2-3; 8 bases line up with TRBD2. The J segment lost 4 bases and the V segment lost 1 base, leaving 10 bases of the junction unmatched. The length of the CDR3 is 16 residues. Per germline, CDR1 DFQATT and CDR2 SNEGSKA (reference sequence). CDR3 sequence reads: CSARVGTGGSPDTQYF. The CDR3 region has the DNA TGCAGTGCTAGAGTAGGGACGGGAGGGTCTCCAGATACGCAGTATTTT.

DNA of the CDR3: TGTGCCAGCAGACTAGTTAATGTGGTGACCCAGTACTTC. This gives the protein CASRLVNVVTQYF. The genes are TRBV6-2 or TRBV6-3 and TRBJ2-5, with D tentatively TRBD2 (5 bases). The germline V gene encodes CDR1 MNHEY and CDR2 SVGEGT. V gave up 6 bases and J gave up 7 bases, with 15 bases separating them. The CDR3 is 13 residues long.

The chain joins TRBV29-1 to TRBJ2-5; a possible D gene is TRBD2 (5 bases). V was cut by 0 bases and J by 5 bases, with 10 bases left in between. In germline, CDR1 is SQVTM, CDR2 ANQGSEA. The CDR3 sequence is 13 residues long. This CDR3 is CSVEDPGLETQYF. In DNA form, the CDR3 reads TGCAGCGTTGAAGATCCGGGGTTGGAGACCCAGTACTTC.

J is TRBJ2-7 and V is TRBV7-8; 11 bases match TRBD2. CDR3 length: 16 amino acids. V shed 6 bases and J 4 bases; nucleotides not matched to a gene: 11. Per the germline V gene, CDR1 is SGHVS and CDR2 is FQNEAQ. The CDR3: CASRPNLAGGGYEQYF. The CDR3 DNA reads as TGTGCCAGCAGACCTAACCTAGCGGGAGGTGGATACGAGCAGTACTTC.

The J gene is TRBJ2-3, the V gene TRBV4-3, with TRBD2 matching over 10 bases. V shed 0 bases, J shed 6 bases, and the junction held 9 bases outside the gene matches. The V gene's germline CDR1 is LGHNA and CDR2 YSLEER. The CDR3 has 17 amino acids. The chain's CDR3 is CASSQDPPSGSRDTQYF. Here the CDR3 DNA reads TGCGCCAGCAGCCAAGATCCGCCTAGCGGGAGTAGGGATACGCAGTATTTT.

This clonotype was seen a few times. The V gene is TRBV19, the J gene TRBJ1-3; D is ambiguous. CDR3 length: 13 amino acids. The germline V gene encodes CDR1 LNHDA and CDR2 SQIVND (reference sequence). V lost 3 bases and J 8 bases, leaving 11 bases between the germline ends. For the CDR3, the DNA is TGTGCCAGTAGTATTAGCCCGGGTGACACCATATATTTT. This codes for CASSISPGDTIYF.

This clonotype occurred a few times. The V call is TRBV12-3 or TRBV12-4, the J call TRBJ2-2; 13 positions agree with TRBD2. The CDR3 runs 17 residues. The trim removed 6 bases at V and 0 bases at J, leaving 4 bases unmatched. CDR3 sequence reads: CASRGLAGNPNTGELFF. DNA of the CDR3: TGTGCCAGCAGGGGACTAGCGGGGAACCCGAACACCGGGGAGCTGTTTTTT.

This clonotype was detected a few times. The J gene is TRBJ2-7, the V gene TRBV9; 9 bases agree with TRBD1. In germline, CDR1 is SGDLS, CDR2 YYNGEE. This CDR3 comprises 14 residues. Trimming removed 3 bases from V and 5 bases from J; junction bases left unmatched: 6. The chain's CDR3 is CASSARQGGDEQYF. The CDR3 DNA reads as TGTGCCAGCAGCGCTAGACAGGGGGGTGACGAGCAGTACTTC. The variable domain in full, completed from reference TRBV9 and TRBJ2-7, reads DSGVTQTPKHLITATGQRVTLRCSPRSGDLSVYWYQQSLDQGLQFLIQYYNGEERAKGNILERFSAQQFPDLHSELNLSSLELGDSALYFCASSARQGGDEQYFGPGTRLTVT.

This clonotype occurred a few times. The gene calls are TRBV10-1 and TRBJ2-4; D ambiguous. V shed 4 bases and J shed 3 bases, with 7 bases lying between them. The CDR3 runs to 13 residues. Germline CDR1 reads WNHNN; CDR2 reads SYGVQD (reference sequence). The CDR3: CASSAGLKNIQYF. CDR3 DNA: TGCGCCAGCAGTGCTGGGCTCAAAAACATTCAGTACTTC.

The chain recombines TRBV12-3 or TRBV12-4 with TRBJ2-1; TRBD2 matches at 9 bases. This CDR3 contains 16 residues. J was trimmed by 6 bases and V by 2 bases; bases with no gene match: 8. The DNA of the CDR3 is TGTGCCAGCAGTTTACGGGCGGGAGGGCAGCTCAATGAGCAGTTCTTC. Translating gives CASSLRAGGQLNEQFF.

This clonotype was recorded at least ten times. This chain links TRBV9 with TRBJ2-4, with D tentatively TRBD2 (6 bases). Germline CDR1 and CDR2: SGDLS and YYNGEE. V lost 0 bases, J lost 1 base, and 14 bases lay in between. The CDR3 runs 17 residues. CDR3 sequence reads: CASSVGGGNPAKNIQYF. As DNA, the CDR3 is TGTGCCAGCAGCGTAGGAGGCGGGAATCCCGCCAAAAACATTCAGTACTTC.

In this sample, this clonotype turned up a few times. The chain links TRBV6-5 to TRBJ2-5; a weak D match, TRBD1 (5 bases). The germline V gene encodes CDR1 MNHEY and CDR2 SVGAGI. CDR3 length: 12 residues. V was cut by 6 bases and J by 13 bases, with 18 bases left in between. For the CDR3, the DNA is TGTGCCAGCAGGAGCCACGGACACCGTTTGTACTTC. Amino acid sequence: CASRSHGHRLYF.

The chain employs TRBV12-3 or TRBV12-4 and TRBJ1-2; D gene uncertain. The CDR3 has 16 amino acids. V was clipped by 3 bases and J by 2 bases, with 16 bases between them. The CDR3 DNA follows: TGTGCCAGCAGTTTGGGTCCGTTTGTAGCAAACTATGGCTACACCTTC. It translates to CASSLGPFVANYGYTF.

This clonotype was seen at least ten times. This chain links TRBV10-3 with TRBJ2-7; D remains unclear. Germline assignment: CDR1 ENHRY and CDR2 SYGVKD. The CDR3 contains 12 residues. The CDR3 sequence: CASGVASYEQYF. The CDR3 DNA sequence: TGTGCATCTGGGGTCGCATCCTACGAGCAGTACTTC.

CDR3 nucleotide sequence: TGTGCCAGCAGCGCAACCCTAGGGATCTACAATGAGCAGTTCTTC. Translated, it gives CASSATLGIYNEQFF. V is TRBV13 and J is TRBJ2-1; D is undetermined. This CDR3 has 15 amino acids. The V gene lost 5 bases and the J gene lost 3 bases, with 14 bases spanning the gap. CDR1 is PRHDT and CDR2 is FYEKMQ in the germline V gene (reference sequence).